This T cell receptor beta chain was profiled in a study of OX40 agonist ivuxolimab in advanced cancers. This clone was seen more than once but under ten times. Its specificity is not known. Repertoires were generated with immunoSEQ multiplex PCR, while TCRdb's copy carries only in-frame clones and drops some. The sample includes tens of thousands of clones, roughly nine tenths seen only once; the top ten take roughly 0.53%. Trimming removed 3 bases from V and 2 bases from J, with 13 bases in between. The CDR3 loop spans 15 amino acids. From germline, CDR1 is MNHNS and CDR2 SASEGT. Whole-study results and caveats: Clonal expansion among partial responders at 0.1-3.0 mg/kg ranked near the lowest.

This receptor was identified in an adult with an advanced solid tumor such as melanoma, head and neck, liver or kidney cancer. The source was CD4+ or CD8+ T cells sorted from blood, collected in a trial of the OX40 agonist ivuxolimab. V gene TRBV6-1 combines with J gene TRBJ1-2; perhaps TRBD1 as D (5 bases). Here the CDR3 DNA reads TGTGCCAGCAGTGATTCAACAGGCTTAAACTATGGCTACACCTTC. Encoded protein: CASSDSTGLNYGYTF.